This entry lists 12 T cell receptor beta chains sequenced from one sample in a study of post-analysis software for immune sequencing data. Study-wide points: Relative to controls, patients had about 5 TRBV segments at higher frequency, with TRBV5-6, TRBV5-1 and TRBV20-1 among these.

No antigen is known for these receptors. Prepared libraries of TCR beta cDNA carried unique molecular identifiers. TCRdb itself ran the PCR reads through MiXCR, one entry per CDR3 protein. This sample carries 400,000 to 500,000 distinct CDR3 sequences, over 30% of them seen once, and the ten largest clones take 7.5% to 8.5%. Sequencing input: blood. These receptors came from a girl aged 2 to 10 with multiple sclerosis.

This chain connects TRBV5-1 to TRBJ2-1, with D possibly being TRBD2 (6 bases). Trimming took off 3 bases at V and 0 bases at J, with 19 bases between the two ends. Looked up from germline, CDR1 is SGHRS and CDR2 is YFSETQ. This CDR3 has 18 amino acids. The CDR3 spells CASSWDFRVLRSYNEQFF. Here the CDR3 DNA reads TGCGCCAGCAGCTGGGACTTTAGGGTTCTCCGCTCCTACAATGAGCAGTTCTTC.

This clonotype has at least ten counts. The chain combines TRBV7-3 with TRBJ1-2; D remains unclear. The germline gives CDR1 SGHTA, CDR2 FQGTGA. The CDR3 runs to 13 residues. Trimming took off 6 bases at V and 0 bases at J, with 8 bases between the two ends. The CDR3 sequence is CASRMAANYGYTF. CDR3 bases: TGTGCCAGCAGGATGGCGGCTAACTATGGCTACACCTTC.

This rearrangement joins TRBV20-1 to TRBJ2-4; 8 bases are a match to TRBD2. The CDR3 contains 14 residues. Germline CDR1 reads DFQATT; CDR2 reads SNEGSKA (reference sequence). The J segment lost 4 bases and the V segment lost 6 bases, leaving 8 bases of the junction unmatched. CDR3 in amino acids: CSAGGGTGKNIQYF. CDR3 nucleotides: TGCAGTGCCGGGGGGGGCACGGGTAAAAACATTCAGTACTTC.

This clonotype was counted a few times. DNA for the CDR3: TGTGCCAGCAGAGGAGGACTAGCGGGCCTCTACAATGAGCAGTTCTTC. Protein: CASRGGLAGLYNEQFF. V usage is TRBV7-6 and J usage is TRBJ2-1; 11 bases fit TRBD2. J lost 3 bases, V lost 6 bases, and 7 bases had no gene match. Per germline, CDR1 SGHVS and CDR2 FNYEAQ. This CDR3 is 16 amino acids long.

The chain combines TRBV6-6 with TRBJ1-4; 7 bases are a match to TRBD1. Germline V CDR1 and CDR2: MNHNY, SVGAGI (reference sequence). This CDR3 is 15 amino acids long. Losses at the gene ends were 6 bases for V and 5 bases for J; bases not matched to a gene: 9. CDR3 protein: CASSHADRTNEKLFF. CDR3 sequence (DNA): TGTGCCAGCAGCCACGCGGACAGGACAAATGAAAAACTGTTTTTT.

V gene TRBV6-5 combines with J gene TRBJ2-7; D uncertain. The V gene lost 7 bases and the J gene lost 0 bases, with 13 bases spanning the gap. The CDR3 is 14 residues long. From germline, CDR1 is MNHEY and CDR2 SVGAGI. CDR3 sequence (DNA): TGTGCCAGCAACCACAGTTCTGGCTCCTACGAGCAGTACTTC. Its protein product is CASNHSSGSYEQYF.

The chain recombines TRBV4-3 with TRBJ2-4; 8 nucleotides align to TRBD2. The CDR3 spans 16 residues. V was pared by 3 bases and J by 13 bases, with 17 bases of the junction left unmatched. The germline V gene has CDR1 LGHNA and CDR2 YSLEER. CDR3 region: CASSQIAGPPYNEQYF. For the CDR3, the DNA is TGCGCCAGCAGCCAGATAGCGGGACCCCCCTACAATGAGCAGTACTTC.

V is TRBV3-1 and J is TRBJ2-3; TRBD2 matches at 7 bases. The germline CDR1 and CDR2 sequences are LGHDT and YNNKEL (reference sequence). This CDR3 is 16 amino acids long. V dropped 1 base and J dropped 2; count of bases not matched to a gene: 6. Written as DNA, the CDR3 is TGTGCCAGCAGCCAAGGCCTAGCGGTGTTCACAGATACGCAGTATTTT. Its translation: CASSQGLAVFTDTQYF.

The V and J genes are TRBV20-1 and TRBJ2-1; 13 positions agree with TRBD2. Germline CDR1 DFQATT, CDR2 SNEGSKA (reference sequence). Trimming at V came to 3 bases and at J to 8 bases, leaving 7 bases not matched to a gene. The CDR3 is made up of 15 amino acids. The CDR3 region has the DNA TGCAGTGCTAGTTCCTGGACTAGCGGGAGCGATGAGCAGTTCTTC. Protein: CSASSWTSGSDEQFF.

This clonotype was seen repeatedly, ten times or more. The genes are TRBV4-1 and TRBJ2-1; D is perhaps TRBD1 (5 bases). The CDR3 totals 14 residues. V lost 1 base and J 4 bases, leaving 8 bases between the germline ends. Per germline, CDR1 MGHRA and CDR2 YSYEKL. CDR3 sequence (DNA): TGCGCCAGCAGCCAAGGGGGCGGTTACAATGAGCAGTTCTTC. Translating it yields CASSQGGGYNEQFF.

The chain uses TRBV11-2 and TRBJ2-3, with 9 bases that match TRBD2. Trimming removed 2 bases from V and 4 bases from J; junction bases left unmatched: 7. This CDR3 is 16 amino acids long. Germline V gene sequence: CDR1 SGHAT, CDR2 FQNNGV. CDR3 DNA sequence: TGTGCCAGCAGCTTAATGTCGGTAGCGGGAGCAGATACGCAGTATTTT. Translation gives CASSLMSVAGADTQYF.

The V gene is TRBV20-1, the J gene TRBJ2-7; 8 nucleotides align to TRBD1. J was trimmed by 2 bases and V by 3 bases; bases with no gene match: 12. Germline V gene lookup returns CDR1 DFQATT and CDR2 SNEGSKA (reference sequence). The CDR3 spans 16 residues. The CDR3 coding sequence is TGCAGTGCTAGCGCCTTAACCGGGACAGGACCCTACGAGCAGTACTTC. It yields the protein CSASALTGTGPYEQYF.